This TCR beta chain emerged from a study of shared clonotypes between healthy human individuals. Study details: Per donor, three plates held CD4 naive cells, three held CD4 memory, two held CD8 naive and one held CD8 memory.

Deep level was the assay's run setting. The repertoire was sequenced with immunoSEQ multiplex PCR; TCRdb's copy has only in-frame clones and lacks some. The sample shows about 690,000 clones, less than 95% of them seen only once. The length of the CDR3 is 11 residues. Germline V gene sequence: CDR1 LGHNT, CDR2 FRNRAP. The ends were cut back, 5 bases at V and 8 bases at J, with 10 bases in the middle. Every one of the donors was a Caucasian adult that lived in Nashville, Tennessee. What CD8 memory combined were CD45RO+ cells and CCR7-negative CD45RA+ TemRA cells. The chain uses TRBV12-5 and TRBJ2-7; D gene uncertain. The origin of this receptor is a man between 18 and 35 years old in good health. Some clones in this sample may be carry-over from other donors' samples. Material: memory CD8+ T cells from PBMCs. This sample's subset: CD45RO+ cells pooled with CCR7-negative TemRA cells. As DNA, the CDR3 is TGTGCTAGTGGTCTCCTCGTCCAGCAGTACTTC. This encodes CASGLLVQQYF. Variable domain in full (rest from reference TRBV12-5 and TRBJ2-7): DARVTQTPRHKVTEMGQEVTMRCQPILGHNTVFWYRQTMMQGLELLAYFRNRAPLDDSGMPKDRFSAEMPDATLATLKIQPSEPRDSAVYFCASGLLVQQYFGPGTRLTVT.